This T cell receptor (beta chain) comes out of a study of lymphopenia after photon versus proton radiotherapy. Broader study findings: A bigger post-nadir fall in TCR diversity correlated inversely with survival time in deceased patients. Oligoclonal CD8+ Temra expansion after nadir drove photon patients' diversity drop. Better survival with proton therapy was suggested as possible, not demonstrated. Proton therapy kept repertoires fairly stable, unlike photons, which gained effector/memory cells.

Turning to this clone: Its antigen is as yet unknown.

The data were produced by immunoSEQ multiplex PCR, yet TCRdb's version contains in-frame clones alone and is incomplete. The sample has 6,000 to 9,000 clones, around 92% seen once. This TCR derives from a woman in her fifties or sixties with cholangiocarcinoma. Material: peripheral blood, obtained from a patient treated with photon-based radiotherapy.

The CDR3 protein is CSALTGYEQYF. CDR3 DNA: TGCAGTGCTCTTACAGGTTACGAGCAGTACTTC. The chain recombines TRBV20-1 with TRBJ2-7; possibly TRBD1 for D (5 bases). Germline CDR1 DFQATT, CDR2 SNEGSKA (reference sequence). The CDR3 has 11 amino acids. With 5 bases removed from V and 4 bases from J, the gap between germline ends came to 9 bases.